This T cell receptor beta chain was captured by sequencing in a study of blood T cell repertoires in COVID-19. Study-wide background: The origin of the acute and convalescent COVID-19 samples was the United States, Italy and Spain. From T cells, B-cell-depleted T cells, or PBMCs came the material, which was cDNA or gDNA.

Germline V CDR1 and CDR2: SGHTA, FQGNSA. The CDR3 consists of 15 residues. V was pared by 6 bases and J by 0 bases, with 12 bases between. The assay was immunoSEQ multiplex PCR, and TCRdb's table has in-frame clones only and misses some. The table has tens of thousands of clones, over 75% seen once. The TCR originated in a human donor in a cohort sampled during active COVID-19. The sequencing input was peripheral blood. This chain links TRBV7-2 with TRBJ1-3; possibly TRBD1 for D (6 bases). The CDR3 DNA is TGTGCCAGCAGAGTTGACAGGAGCTCTGGAAACACCATATATTTT. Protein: CASRVDRSSGNTIYF.